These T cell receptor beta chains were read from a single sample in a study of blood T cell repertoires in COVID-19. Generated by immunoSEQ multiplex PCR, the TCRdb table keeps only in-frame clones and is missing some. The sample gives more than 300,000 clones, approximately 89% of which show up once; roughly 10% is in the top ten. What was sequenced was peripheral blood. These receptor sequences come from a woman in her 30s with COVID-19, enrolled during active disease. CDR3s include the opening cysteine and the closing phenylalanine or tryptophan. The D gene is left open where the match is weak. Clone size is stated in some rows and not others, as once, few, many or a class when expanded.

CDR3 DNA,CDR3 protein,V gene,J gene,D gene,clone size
TGTGCCAGCCGGACAGGGGGGGAGACCGGGGAGCTGTTTTTT,CASRTGGETGELFF,TRBV11-2,TRBJ2-2,TRBD1,NA
TGCAGCGTTGCGGCTAGCGGACGCACAGATACGCAGTATTTT,CSVAASGRTDTQYF,TRBV29-1,TRBJ2-3,TRBD2,once
TGTGCCAGCAGCGTAGTAGGGGGACGGAACACTGAAGCTTTCTTT,CASSVVGGRNTEAFF,TRBV9,TRBJ1-1,NA,NA
TGTGCCTGGAGACACACAGGGAATAAATTCACCGGGGAGCTGTTTTTT,CAWRHTGNKFTGELFF,TRBV30,TRBJ2-2,NA,NA
TGCGCCAGCAGCCGGGGACTAGGAGTGTCCGAGCAGTACTTC,CASSRGLGVSEQYF,TRBV5-1,TRBJ2-7,TRBD2,NA
TGTGCCAGCAGCGCGGGACAGGCCTCCTACGAGCAGTACTTC,CASSAGQASYEQYF,TRBV9,TRBJ2-7,TRBD1,NA
TGTGCCAGCAGTTCCTGGACAGGTTCCACAGATACGCAGTATTTT,CASSSWTGSTDTQYF,TRBV28,TRBJ2-3,TRBD1,NA
TGCGCCAGCAGCTATACAGGGGGCGCGTTTCAGCCCCAGCATTTT,CASSYTGGAFQPQHF,TRBV5-1,TRBJ1-5,TRBD1,NA
TGCGCCAGCAGTCCCACCCGACAGGGATACTATGGCTACACCTTC,CASSPTRQGYYGYTF,TRBV10-1,TRBJ1-2,TRBD1,NA
TGTGCCAGCAGCGTCCTAGCGGGAGAGAAAAAGACCCAGTACTTC,CASSVLAGEKKTQYF,TRBV5-6,TRBJ2-5,TRBD2,NA
TGTGCCAGCACGATAGGCAGGGGAGCTGAAGCTTTCTTT,CASTIGRGAEAFF,TRBV6-5,TRBJ1-1,NA,NA
TGTGCCATCAGATCCCCAGAACAGAACACTGAAGCTTTCTTT,CAIRSPEQNTEAFF,TRBV10-3,TRBJ1-1,NA,NA